Below, one T cell receptor beta chain is given with its context. What it binds is unknown. This sample was included in a study of cytomegalovirus exposure and HLA in healthy donors. General observations from the study: Across HLA loci, a later analysis found differing TCR association rates, with DRB1 most and HLA-C fewest. Accurate prediction of HLA-A and HLA-B alleles (for most subjects) was reportedly achieved from TCR beta sequences. The authors listed approximately 150 TCR beta chains as cytomegalovirus-associated. Later, an analysis showed that TCR beta chains associated with HLA were more clonally expanded than others that were equally common.

Unmatched junction bases numbered 8, after V lost 2 bases and J lost 7 bases. The length of the CDR3 is 15 residues. CDR1 is SGHTA and CDR2 is FQGNSA in the germline V gene. PCR amplification relied on 60 Vbeta primers (plus 13 Jbeta primers). The data were produced by immunoSEQ multiplex PCR, yet TCRdb's version contains in-frame clones alone and is incomplete. The data show over 200,000 clones, approximately 90% seen once. The sample comprised PBMCs. The chain couples TRBV7-2 to TRBJ2-1; the match to TRBD1 covers 7 bases. The sequence was collected from a woman aged 18-35 years in good health and CMV-seronegative. The CDR3 loop is CASSLMAGGTNEQFF. Here the CDR3 DNA reads TGTGCCAGCAGCTTAATGGCAGGGGGTACGAATGAGCAGTTCTTC.